These 16 T cell receptor beta chains were all obtained from the same sample, sequenced in a study of blood T cell repertoires in COVID-19. TCRdb keeps only in-frame clones here, not all; method: immunoSEQ multiplex PCR. Of about 69,000 clones listed, nearly 80% are singletons. Material: peripheral blood. The receptors stem from a human donor in a cohort sampled during active COVID-19.

This chain links TRBV19 with TRBJ1-2; the D gene is possibly TRBD1 (5 bases). V lost 5 bases to trimming and J lost 3 bases, with 16 bases between them. From germline, CDR1 is LNHDA and CDR2 SQIVND (reference sequence). The CDR3 is made up of 15 amino acids. The CDR3 region is CASSARRGEDYGYTF. CDR3 in DNA: TGTGCCAGTAGTGCCCGACGGGGGGAAGACTATGGCTACACCTTC.

The chain recombines TRBV5-1 with TRBJ2-1; possibly TRBD2 for D (6 bases). This CDR3 comprises 15 residues. Germline V lookup: CDR1 SGHRS, CDR2 YFSETQ. Trimming removed 4 bases from V and 7 bases from J, with 18 bases in between. CDR3 bases: TGCGCCAGCAGCCCCCGCGGGGCGCACCATAATGAGCAGTTCTTC. Amino acids: CASSPRGAHHNEQFF. Together with reference TRBV5-1 and TRBJ2-1, the CDR3 gives the full variable domain: KAGVTQTPRYLIKTRGQQVTLSCSPISGHRSVSWYQQTPGQGLQFLFEYFSETQRNKGNFPGRFSGRQFSNSRSEMNVSTLELGDSALYLCASSPRGAHHNEQFFGPGTRLTVL.

This chain uses TRBV28 with TRBJ2-5; 9 bases match TRBD1. J was trimmed by 4 bases and V by 8 bases; bases with no gene match: 8. Per germline, CDR1 MDHEN and CDR2 SYDVKM. CDR3 size: 14 residues. The CDR3 protein is CASYTGGSRETQYF. The CDR3 nucleotides read TGTGCCAGCTACACAGGGGGCTCCAGAGAGACCCAGTACTTC.

The chain's CDR3 is CASRVLAGSPGELFF. The CDR3 coding sequence is TGTGCCAGCAGGGTACTAGCGGGGTCCCCCGGGGAGCTGTTTTTT. The chain recombines TRBV6-5 with TRBJ2-2, with 10 bases lining up with TRBD2. The length of the CDR3 is 15 residues. Germline assignment: CDR1 MNHEY and CDR2 SVGAGI. Unmatched junction bases numbered 7, after V lost 6 bases and J lost 6 bases.

The chain combines TRBV18 with TRBJ1-5; perhaps TRBD1 as D (6 bases). This CDR3 has 15 residues. V lost 4 bases and J lost 2, with 12 bases in between. CDR1 and CDR2 (germline): KGHSH, LQKENI. CDR3 DNA: TGTGCCAGCTCACTCACACAGGGAGGCAATCAGCCCCAGCATTTT. Its protein is CASSLTQGGNQPQHF.

This chain links TRBV5-1 with TRBJ1-1; TRBD1 matches at 10 bases. Germline V lookup: CDR1 SGHRS, CDR2 YFSETQ. This CDR3 region has 15 residues. The ends lost 3 bases at V and 4 bases at J; junction bases unmatched: 6. The CDR3 here is CASSSRTGGSTEAFF. Here the CDR3 DNA reads TGCGCCAGCAGCTCGAGGACAGGGGGAAGCACTGAAGCTTTCTTT.

This sequence joins TRBV30 and TRBJ2-7; maybe TRBD2 (5 bases). The ends were cut back, 5 bases at V and 0 bases at J, with 8 bases in the middle. The CDR3 is made up of 12 amino acids. Germline CDR1 and CDR2: GTSNPN and SVGIG (reference sequence). CDR3 sequence reads: CAWARDSYEQYF. CDR3 in DNA: TGTGCCTGGGCCCGGGACTCCTACGAGCAGTACTTC.

The genes are TRBV25-1 and TRBJ2-5; the D is unclear. Trimming removed 1 base at V and 3 bases at J, with 6 bases between. This CDR3 spans 13 amino acids. Germline-derived CDR1 and CDR2 are MGHDK and SYGVNS. The CDR3: CASSEFPEETQYF. The CDR3 DNA follows: TGTGCCAGCAGTGAATTCCCTGAAGAGACCCAGTACTTC.

This chain links TRBV19 with TRBJ1-4, with 8 positions matching TRBD1. From germline, CDR1 is LNHDA and CDR2 SQIVND (reference sequence). This CDR3 has 16 residues. V was pared by 4 bases and J by 3 bases, with 7 bases of the junction left unmatched. CDR3 nucleotides: TGTGCCAGTAGTAATAATCCGGGACAGGCTAATGAAAAACTGTTTTTT. This encodes CASSNNPGQANEKLFF. Based on the CDR3 plus reference TRBV19 and TRBJ1-4, the full variable domain is DGGITQSPKYLFRKEGQNVTLSCEQNLNHDAMYWYRQDPGQGLRLIYYSQIVNDFQKGDIAEGYSVSREKKESFPLTVTSAQKNPTAFYLCASSNNPGQANEKLFFGSGTQLSVL.

This chain uses TRBV7-8 with TRBJ2-1, with 8 bases aligning to TRBD2. CDR3 length: 15 amino acids. The germline V gene has CDR1 SGHVS and CDR2 FQNEAQ. V trimming: 5 bases; J trimming: 4 bases; junction bases outside the gene matches: 7. CDR3 sequence (DNA): TGTGCCAGCAGCCTCGGGAGGGCCACATACAATGAGCAGTTCTTC. Translated, it gives CASSLGRATYNEQFF.

The genes are TRBV6-5 and TRBJ2-2; the D gene is possibly TRBD2 (6 bases). V dropped 8 bases and J dropped 6 bases, with 10 bases sitting between them. The CDR3 length is 12 residues. From germline, CDR1 is MNHEY and CDR2 SVGAGI. DNA of the CDR3: TGTGCCAGCGTGGGGGGTCCCGGGGAGCTGTTTTTT. It codes for CASVGGPGELFF.

J is TRBJ1-5 and V is TRBV4-1; D unresolved. The CDR3 runs 16 residues. Germline V gene lookup returns CDR1 MGHRA and CDR2 YSYEKL. The ends were cut back, 0 bases at V and 0 bases at J, with 9 bases in the middle. CDR3 nucleotide sequence: TGCGCCAGCAGCCAAGAGCCAGGTTTTAGCAATCAGCCCCAGCATTTT. Protein sequence: CASSQEPGFSNQPQHF.

This sequence joins TRBV19 and TRBJ1-2; D is undetermined. Germline V lookup: CDR1 LNHDA, CDR2 SQIVND (reference sequence). The CDR3 is 14 amino acids. The V and J ends lost 3 bases and 2 bases respectively, with 10 bases between them. CDR3 nucleotide sequence: TGTGCCAGTAGTATTATTGCACGGAACTATGGCTACACCTTC. It is translated as CASSIIARNYGYTF.

The chain joins TRBV28 to TRBJ2-7, with D maybe TRBD1 (5 bases). The CDR3 covers 12 residues. Germline CDR1 is MDHEN and CDR2 is SYDVKM. Trimming pared 2 bases from V and 6 bases from J, leaving 8 bases between. The chain's CDR3 is CASSLRGAEQYF. CDR3 nucleotides: TGTGCCAGCAGTTTAAGGGGCGCCGAGCAGTACTTC.

The rearrangement links TRBV7-2 to TRBJ1-5; D possibly corresponds to TRBD1 (6 bases). The germline gives CDR1 SGHTA, CDR2 FQGNSA. Trimming stripped 0 bases from V and 7 bases from J, with 10 bases between. This CDR3 is built from 14 residues. This CDR3 is CASSLAYREQPQHF. Written as DNA, the CDR3 is TGTGCCAGCAGCTTAGCGTACAGGGAACAGCCCCAGCATTTT.

The rearrangement uses TRBV11-2 and TRBJ2-7; 8 nucleotides match TRBD1. Per the germline V gene, CDR1 is SGHAT and CDR2 is FQNNGV. CDR3 size: 15 residues. V shed 3 bases and J 5 bases; nucleotides not matched to a gene: 9. The chain's CDR3 is CASSLGQVVSDEQYF. CDR3 DNA sequence: TGTGCCAGCAGCTTGGGACAGGTTGTGTCCGACGAGCAGTACTTC.